This entry features one T cell receptor beta chain sequence. This clonotype was seen more than once but under ten times. This receptor's antigen is unknown. The sample holds no much larger clone one base away, and base qualities are not on file. For CDR1 and CDR2, the germline V gene lists SGHRS and YFSETQ. Trimming removed 2 bases from V and 4 bases from J, leaving 11 bases between the germline ends. From the cysteine through the phenylalanine, the CDR3 covers 14 amino acids. Here the CDR3 DNA is all that survives: 42 bases in frame from base 1. This record belongs to a study of T cell repertoires in cytomegalovirus infection (dated by TCRdb to between 2019 and 2020). A note on the overall study: The HLA type of each donor mattered for the analysis, because public TCR beta signatures pointed to carriage of CMV infection along with the matching HLA type.

TCRdb names Illumina HiSeq 1500 as the instrument used. In-frame beta chains were kept once TCRdb had trimmed the public reads at Q25 with fastp and called clones with MiXCR. Rows merge per CDR3 protein into single entries with the most common DNA and genes. The sample table contains some 280,000 distinct CDR3 sequences; only one count was recorded for roughly 15% of them. 8.8% of the sample lies in the top ten. The investigation overall reported the following: Carriers of CMV infection plus the relevant HLA type were discriminated by the cumulative frequency of public TCR beta family members in the study cohort and in an independent 352-donor cohort. The ex vivo response was dominated by HLA-C-restricted CMV-specific TCR beta clonotypes, which also provided the single most frequent clonotype in two of eight donors.

This receptor was taken from a human donor in good health (CMV status not recorded). Some clones in this sample may be carry-over from other donors' samples. The V and J genes are TRBV5-1 and TRBJ2-3; the D gene is possibly TRBD1, with 6 bases matching. The sample taken for sequencing was PBMCs. The sequence in DNA is TGCGCCAGCAGCTTTGGGGGCTTTTCAGATACGCAGTATTTT. It codes for CASSFGGFSDTQYF.